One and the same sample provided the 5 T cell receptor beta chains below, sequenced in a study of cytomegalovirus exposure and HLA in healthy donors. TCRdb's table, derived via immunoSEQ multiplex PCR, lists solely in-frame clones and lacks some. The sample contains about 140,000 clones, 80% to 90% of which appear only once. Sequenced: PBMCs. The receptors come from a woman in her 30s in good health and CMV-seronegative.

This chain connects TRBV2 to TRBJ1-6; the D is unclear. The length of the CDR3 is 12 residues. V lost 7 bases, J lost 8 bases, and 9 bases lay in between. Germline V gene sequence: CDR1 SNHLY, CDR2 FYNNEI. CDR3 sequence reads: CASTLEDSPLHF. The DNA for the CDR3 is TGTGCCAGCACCCTAGAAGATTCACCCCTCCACTTT.

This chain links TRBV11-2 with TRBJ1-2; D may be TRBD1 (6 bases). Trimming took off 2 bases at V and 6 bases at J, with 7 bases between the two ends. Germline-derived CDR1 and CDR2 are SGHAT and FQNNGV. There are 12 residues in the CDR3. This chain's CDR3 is CASSLPGDGYTF. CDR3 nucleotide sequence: TGTGCCAGCAGCTTACCAGGGGATGGCTACACCTTC. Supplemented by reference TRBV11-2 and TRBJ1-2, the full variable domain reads EAGVAQSPRYKIIEKRQSVAFWCNPISGHATLYWYQQILGQGPKLLIQFQNNGVVDDSQLPKDRFSAERLKGVDSTLKIQPAKLEDSAVYLCASSLPGDGYTFGSGTRLTVV.

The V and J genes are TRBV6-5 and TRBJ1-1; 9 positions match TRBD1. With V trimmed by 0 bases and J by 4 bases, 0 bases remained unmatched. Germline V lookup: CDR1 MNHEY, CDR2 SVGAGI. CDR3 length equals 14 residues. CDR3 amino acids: CASSYSTGGTEAFF. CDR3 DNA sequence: TGTGCCAGCAGTTACTCGACAGGGGGCACTGAAGCTTTCTTT.

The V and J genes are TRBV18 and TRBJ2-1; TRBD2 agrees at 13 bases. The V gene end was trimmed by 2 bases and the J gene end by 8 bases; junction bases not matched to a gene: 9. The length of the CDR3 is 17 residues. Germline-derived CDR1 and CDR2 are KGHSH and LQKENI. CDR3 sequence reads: CASSPRTSGGLRDEQFF. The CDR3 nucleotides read TGTGCCAGCTCACCAAGGACTAGCGGGGGCCTAAGGGATGAGCAGTTCTTC. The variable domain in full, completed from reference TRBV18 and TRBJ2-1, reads NAGVMQNPRHLVRRRGQEARLRCSPMKGHSHVYWYRQLPEEGLKFMVYLQKENIIDESGMPKERFSAEFPKEGPSILRIQQVVRGDSAAYFCASSPRTSGGLRDEQFFGPGTRLTVL.

The CDR3 DNA follows: TGTGCCAGCGCGGGGGCCGATAATCAGCCCCAGCATTTT. Residues: CASAGADNQPQHF. The rearrangement uses TRBV6-5 and TRBJ1-5; tentative D call: TRBD1 (6 bases). Germline CDR1 reads MNHEY; CDR2 reads SVGAGI. This CDR3 region has 13 residues. Trimming shortened V by 8 bases and J by 4 bases, and 12 bases separated the two germline ends.